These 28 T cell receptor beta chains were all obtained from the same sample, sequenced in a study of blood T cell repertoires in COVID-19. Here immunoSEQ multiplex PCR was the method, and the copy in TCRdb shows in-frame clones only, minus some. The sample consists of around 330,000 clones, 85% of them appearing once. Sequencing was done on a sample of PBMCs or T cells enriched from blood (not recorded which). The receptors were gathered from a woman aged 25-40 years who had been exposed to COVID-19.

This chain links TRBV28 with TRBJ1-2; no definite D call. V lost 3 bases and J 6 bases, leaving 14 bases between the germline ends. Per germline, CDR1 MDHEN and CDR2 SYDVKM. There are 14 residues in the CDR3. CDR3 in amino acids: CASSFILSPHGYTF. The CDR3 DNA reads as TGTGCCAGCAGTTTCATTCTGAGTCCGCATGGCTACACCTTC.

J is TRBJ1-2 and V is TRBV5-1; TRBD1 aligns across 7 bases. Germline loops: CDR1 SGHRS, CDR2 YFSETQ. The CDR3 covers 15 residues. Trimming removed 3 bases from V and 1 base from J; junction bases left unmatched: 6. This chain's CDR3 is CASSSTYRGNYGYTF. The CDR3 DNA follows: TGCGCCAGCAGCTCAACATACAGGGGTAACTATGGCTACACCTTC. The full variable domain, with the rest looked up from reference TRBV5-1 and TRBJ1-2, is KAGVTQTPRYLIKTRGQQVTLSCSPISGHRSVSWYQQTPGQGLQFLFEYFSETQRNKGNFPGRFSGRQFSNSRSEMNVSTLELGDSALYLCASSSTYRGNYGYTFGSGTRLTVV.

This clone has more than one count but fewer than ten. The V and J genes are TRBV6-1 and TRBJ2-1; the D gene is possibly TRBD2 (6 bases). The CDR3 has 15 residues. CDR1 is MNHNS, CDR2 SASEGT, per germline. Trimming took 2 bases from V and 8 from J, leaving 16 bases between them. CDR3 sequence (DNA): TGTGCCAGCAGTGAATGGTTCGGAGGGACGGATGAGCAGTTCTTC. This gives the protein CASSEWFGGTDEQFF.

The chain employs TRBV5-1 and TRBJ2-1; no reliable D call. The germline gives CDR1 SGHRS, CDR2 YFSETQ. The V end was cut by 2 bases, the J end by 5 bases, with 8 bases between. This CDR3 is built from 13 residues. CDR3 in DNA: TGCGCCAGCAGCTTTGGGCCAAACAATGAGCAGTTCTTC. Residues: CASSFGPNNEQFF.

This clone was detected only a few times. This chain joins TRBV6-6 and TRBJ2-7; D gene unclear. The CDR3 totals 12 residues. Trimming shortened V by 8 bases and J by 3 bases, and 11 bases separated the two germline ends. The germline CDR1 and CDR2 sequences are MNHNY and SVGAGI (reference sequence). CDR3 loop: CASQVSNYEQYF. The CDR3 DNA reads TGTGCCAGCCAGGTTTCAAACTACGAGCAGTACTTC.

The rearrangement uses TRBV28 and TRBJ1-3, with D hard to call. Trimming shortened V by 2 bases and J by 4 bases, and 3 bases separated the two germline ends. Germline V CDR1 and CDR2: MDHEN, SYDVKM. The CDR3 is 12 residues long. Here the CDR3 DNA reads TGTGCCAGCAGTTTACTCGGAAACACCATATATTTT. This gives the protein CASSLLGNTIYF.

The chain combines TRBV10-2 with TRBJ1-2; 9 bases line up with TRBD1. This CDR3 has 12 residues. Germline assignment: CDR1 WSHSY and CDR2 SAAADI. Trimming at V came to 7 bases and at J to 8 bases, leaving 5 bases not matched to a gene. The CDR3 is CASTQGAYGYTF. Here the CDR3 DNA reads TGCGCCAGCACACAGGGGGCTTACGGCTACACCTTC.

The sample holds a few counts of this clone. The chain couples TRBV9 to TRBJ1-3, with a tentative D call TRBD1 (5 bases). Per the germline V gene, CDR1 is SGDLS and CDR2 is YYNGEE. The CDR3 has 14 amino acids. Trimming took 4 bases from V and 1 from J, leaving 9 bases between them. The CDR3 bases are TGTGCCAGCAGCTTTTCAGGGTCTGGAAACACCATATATTTT. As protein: CASSFSGSGNTIYF.

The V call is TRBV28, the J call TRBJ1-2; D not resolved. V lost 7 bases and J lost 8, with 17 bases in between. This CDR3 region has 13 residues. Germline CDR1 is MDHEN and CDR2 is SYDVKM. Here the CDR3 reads CASTRRRARGYTF. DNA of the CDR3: TGTGCCAGCACCCGGAGGAGGGCGCGAGGCTACACCTTC.

The CDR3 region is CASSESGLNQPQHF. The DNA for the CDR3 is TGTGCCAGCAGTGAATCAGGCCTCAATCAGCCCCAGCATTTT. This sequence joins TRBV2 and TRBJ1-5; no firm D call. V was clipped by 2 bases and J by 3 bases, with 8 bases between them. The CDR3 length is 14 residues. Germline V gene lookup returns CDR1 SNHLY and CDR2 FYNNEI.

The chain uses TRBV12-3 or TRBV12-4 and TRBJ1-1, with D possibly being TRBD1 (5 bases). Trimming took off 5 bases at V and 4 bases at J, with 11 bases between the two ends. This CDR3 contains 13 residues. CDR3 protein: CASSDTGTTEAFF. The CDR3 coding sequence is TGTGCCAGCAGTGATACAGGAACCACTGAAGCTTTCTTT.

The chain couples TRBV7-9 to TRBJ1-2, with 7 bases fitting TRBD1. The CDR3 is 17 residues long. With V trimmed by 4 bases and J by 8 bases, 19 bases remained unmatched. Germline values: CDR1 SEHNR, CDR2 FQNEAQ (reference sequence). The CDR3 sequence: CASSSIKAAGTEGGYTF. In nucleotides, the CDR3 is TGTGCCAGCAGCTCGATTAAAGCTGCCGGGACAGAAGGAGGCTACACCTTC.

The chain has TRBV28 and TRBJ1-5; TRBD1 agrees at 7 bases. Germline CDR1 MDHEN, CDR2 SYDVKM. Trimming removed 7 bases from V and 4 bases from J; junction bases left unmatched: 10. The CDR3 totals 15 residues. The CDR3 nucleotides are TGTGCCAGCATTCCCAAGGGCAGGGGGAATCAGCCCCAGCATTTT. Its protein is CASIPKGRGNQPQHF.

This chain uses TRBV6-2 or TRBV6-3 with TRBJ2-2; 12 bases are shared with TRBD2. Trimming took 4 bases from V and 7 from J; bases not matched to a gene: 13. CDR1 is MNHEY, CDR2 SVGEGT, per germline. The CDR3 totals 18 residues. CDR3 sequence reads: CASSSYPGTSGSHGELFF. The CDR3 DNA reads TGTGCCAGCAGTTCCTATCCCGGGACTAGCGGGTCGCACGGGGAGCTGTTTTTT.

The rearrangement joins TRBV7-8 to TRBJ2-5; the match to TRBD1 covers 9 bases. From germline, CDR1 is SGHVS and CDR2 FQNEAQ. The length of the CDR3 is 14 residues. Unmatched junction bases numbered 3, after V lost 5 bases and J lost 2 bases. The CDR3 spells CASSRGQGQETQYF. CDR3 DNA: TGTGCCAGCAGCAGGGGACAGGGACAAGAGACCCAGTACTTC.

Here the CDR3 DNA reads TGTGCCTGGAGTCATGGTCGGGTTAGCAATCAGCCCCAGCATTTT. Protein: CAWSHGRVSNQPQHF. This chain connects TRBV30 to TRBJ1-5; D not certain. Germline values: CDR1 GTSNPN, CDR2 SVGIG (reference sequence). With 2 bases removed from V and 0 bases from J, the gap between germline ends came to 11 bases. This CDR3 is 15 amino acids long.

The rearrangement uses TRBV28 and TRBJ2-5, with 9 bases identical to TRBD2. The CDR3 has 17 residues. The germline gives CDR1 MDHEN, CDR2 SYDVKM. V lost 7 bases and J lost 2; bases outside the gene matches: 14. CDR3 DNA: TGTGCCAGCACAAAAAGGTTCCTAGCGGGGAGGCAAGAGACCCAGTACTTC. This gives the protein CASTKRFLAGRQETQYF.

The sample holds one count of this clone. The CDR3 is CASSQDHTGEGNTIYF. The CDR3 DNA reads as TGCGCCAGCAGCCAAGATCATACAGGGGAAGGAAACACCATATATTTT. V gene TRBV4-3 combines with J gene TRBJ1-3, with 7 bases matching TRBD1. CDR1 and CDR2 from the germline V gene are LGHNA and YSLEER. J lost 4 bases, V lost 0 bases, and 6 bases had no gene match. CDR3 size: 16 residues.

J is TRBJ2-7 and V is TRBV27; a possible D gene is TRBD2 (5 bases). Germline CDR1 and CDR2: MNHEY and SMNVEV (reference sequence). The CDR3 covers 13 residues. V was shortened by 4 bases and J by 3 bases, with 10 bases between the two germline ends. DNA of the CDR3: TGTGCCAGCAGTTCTGACTACGACTACGAGCAGTACTTC. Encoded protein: CASSSDYDYEQYF.

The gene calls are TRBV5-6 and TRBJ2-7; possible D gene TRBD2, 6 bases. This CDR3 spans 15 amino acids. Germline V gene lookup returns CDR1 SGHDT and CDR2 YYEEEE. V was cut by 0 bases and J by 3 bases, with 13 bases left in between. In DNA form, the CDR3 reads TGTGCCAGCAGCTTGGCCTGGACGGGAGACTACGAGCAGTACTTC. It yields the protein CASSLAWTGDYEQYF.

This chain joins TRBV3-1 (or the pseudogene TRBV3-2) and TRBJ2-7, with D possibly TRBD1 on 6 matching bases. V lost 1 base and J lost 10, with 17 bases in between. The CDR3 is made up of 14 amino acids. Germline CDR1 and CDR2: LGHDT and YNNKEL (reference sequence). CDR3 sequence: CASSQVGWAGVQYF. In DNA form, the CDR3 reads TGTGCCAGCAGCCAAGTGGGGTGGGCAGGGGTCCAGTACTTC.

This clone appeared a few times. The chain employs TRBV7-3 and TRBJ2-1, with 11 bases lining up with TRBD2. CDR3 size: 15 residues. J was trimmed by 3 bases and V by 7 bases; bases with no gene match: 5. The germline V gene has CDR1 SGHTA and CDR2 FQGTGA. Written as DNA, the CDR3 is TGTGCCAGCAAAAGGGGGACTAGCGGCTACAATGAGCAGTTCTTC. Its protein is CASKRGTSGYNEQFF.

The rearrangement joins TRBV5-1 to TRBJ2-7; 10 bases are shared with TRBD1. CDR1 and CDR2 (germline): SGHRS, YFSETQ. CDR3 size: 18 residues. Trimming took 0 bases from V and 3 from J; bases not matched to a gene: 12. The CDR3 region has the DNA TGCGCCAGCAGCTTGGCTGGGACAGGGGCCTTCTCTTTCTACGAGCAGTACTTC. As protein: CASSLAGTGAFSFYEQYF.

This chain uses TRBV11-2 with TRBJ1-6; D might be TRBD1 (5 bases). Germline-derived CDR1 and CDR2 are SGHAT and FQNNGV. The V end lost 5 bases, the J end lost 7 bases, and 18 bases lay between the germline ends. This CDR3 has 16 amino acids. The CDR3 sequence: CASSLTSQVGNSPLHF. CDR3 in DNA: TGTGCCAGCAGCCTCACCTCACAGGTGGGCAATTCACCCCTCCACTTT.

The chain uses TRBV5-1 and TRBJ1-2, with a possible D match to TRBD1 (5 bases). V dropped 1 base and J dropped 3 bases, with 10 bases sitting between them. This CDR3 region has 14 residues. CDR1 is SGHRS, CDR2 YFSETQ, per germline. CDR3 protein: CASSLRQYDYGYTF. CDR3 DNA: TGCGCCAGCAGCTTGCGACAGTACGACTATGGCTACACCTTC. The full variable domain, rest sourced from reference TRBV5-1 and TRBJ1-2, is KAGVTQTPRYLIKTRGQQVTLSCSPISGHRSVSWYQQTPGQGLQFLFEYFSETQRNKGNFPGRFSGRQFSNSRSEMNVSTLELGDSALYLCASSLRQYDYGYTFGSGTRLTVV.

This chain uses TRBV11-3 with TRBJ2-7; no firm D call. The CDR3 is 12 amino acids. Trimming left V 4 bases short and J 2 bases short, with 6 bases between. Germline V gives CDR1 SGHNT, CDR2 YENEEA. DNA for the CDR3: TGTGCCAGCAGCTCTTCTCCCTACGAGCAGTACTTC. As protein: CASSSSPYEQYF.

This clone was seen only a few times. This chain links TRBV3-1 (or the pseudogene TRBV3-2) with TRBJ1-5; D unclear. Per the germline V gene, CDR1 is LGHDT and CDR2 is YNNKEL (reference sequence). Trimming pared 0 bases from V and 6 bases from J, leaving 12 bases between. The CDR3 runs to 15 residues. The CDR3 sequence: CASSQDGMGGQPQHF. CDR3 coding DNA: TGTGCCAGCAGCCAAGATGGAATGGGAGGTCAGCCCCAGCATTTT.

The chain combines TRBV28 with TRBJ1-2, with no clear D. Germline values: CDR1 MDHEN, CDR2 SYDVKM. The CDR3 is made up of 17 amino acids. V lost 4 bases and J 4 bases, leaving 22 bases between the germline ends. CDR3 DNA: TGTGCCAGCAGTTCCCGAGGATTAGACGACGGATTCTATGGCTACACCTTC. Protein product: CASSSRGLDDGFYGYTF.